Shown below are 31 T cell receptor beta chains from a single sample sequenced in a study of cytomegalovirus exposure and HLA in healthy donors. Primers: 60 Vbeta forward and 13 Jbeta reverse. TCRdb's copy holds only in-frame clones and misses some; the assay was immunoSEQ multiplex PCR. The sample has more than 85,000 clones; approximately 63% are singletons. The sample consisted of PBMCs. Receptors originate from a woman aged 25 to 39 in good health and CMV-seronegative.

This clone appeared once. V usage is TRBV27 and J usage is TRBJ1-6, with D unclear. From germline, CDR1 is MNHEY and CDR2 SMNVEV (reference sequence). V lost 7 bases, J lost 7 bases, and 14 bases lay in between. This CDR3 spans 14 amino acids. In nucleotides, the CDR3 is TGTGCCAGCATGGGTTTGGGCAGAAATTCACCCCTCCACTTT. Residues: CASMGLGRNSPLHF.

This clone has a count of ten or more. CDR3 protein: CASSQETSGIYEQYF. The CDR3 DNA sequence: TGCGCCAGCAGCCAAGAGACTAGCGGGATCTACGAGCAGTACTTC. The rearrangement links TRBV4-3 to TRBJ2-7; 11 bases match TRBD2. Trimming at V came to 0 bases and at J to 3 bases, leaving 1 base not matched to a gene. The V gene's germline CDR1 is LGHNA and CDR2 YSLEER. The CDR3 contains 15 residues.

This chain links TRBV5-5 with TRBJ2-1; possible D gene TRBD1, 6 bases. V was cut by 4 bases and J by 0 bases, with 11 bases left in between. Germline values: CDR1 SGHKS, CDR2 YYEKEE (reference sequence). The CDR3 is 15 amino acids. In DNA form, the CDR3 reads TGTGCCAGCAGCACCGGACAGAACTCCTACAATGAGCAGTTCTTC. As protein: CASSTGQNSYNEQFF.

The CDR3 DNA reads as TGTGCCAGCAGTTTATCGAGAACTAGCGGGCCACTAGGGCAGTACTTC. Protein sequence: CASSLSRTSGPLGQYF. The V and J genes are TRBV27 and TRBJ2-7, with 9 bases matching TRBD2. In germline, CDR1 is MNHEY, CDR2 SMNVEV (reference sequence). This CDR3 is built from 16 residues. The J segment lost 9 bases and the V segment lost 0 bases, leaving 12 bases of the junction unmatched.

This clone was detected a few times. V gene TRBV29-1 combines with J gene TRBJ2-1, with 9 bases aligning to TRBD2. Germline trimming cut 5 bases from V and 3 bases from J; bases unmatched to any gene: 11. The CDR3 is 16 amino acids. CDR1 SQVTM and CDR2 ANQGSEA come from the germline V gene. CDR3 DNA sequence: TGCAGCGTTTGGCAGGGCCCTAGCGGGAACTACAATGAGCAGTTCTTC. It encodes CSVWQGPSGNYNEQFF.

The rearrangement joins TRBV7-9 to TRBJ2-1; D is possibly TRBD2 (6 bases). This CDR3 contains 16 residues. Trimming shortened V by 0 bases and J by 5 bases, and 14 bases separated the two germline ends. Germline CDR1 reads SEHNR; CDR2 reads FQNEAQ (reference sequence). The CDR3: CASSLAAGGTNNEQFF. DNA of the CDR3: TGTGCCAGCAGCTTAGCGGCAGGAGGGACGAACAATGAGCAGTTCTTC.

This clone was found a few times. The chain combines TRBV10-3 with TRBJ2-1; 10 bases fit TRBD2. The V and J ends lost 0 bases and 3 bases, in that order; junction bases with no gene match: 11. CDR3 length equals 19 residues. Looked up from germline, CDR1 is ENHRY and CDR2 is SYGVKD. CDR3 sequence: CAISESKASGRFDYNEQFF. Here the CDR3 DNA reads TGTGCCATCAGTGAGTCGAAGGCTAGCGGGAGATTCGACTACAATGAGCAGTTCTTC.

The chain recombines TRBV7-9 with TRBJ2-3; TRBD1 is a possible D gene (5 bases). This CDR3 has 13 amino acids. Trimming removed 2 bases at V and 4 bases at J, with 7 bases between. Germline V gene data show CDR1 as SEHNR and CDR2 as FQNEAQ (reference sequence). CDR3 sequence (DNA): TGTGCCAGCAGCTTAAGGGGTCCAGATACGCAGTATTTT. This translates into CASSLRGPDTQYF.

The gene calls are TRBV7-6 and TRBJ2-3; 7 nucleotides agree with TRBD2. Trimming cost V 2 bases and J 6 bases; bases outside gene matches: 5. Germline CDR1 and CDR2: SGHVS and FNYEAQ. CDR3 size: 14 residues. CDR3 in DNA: TGTGCCAGCAGCTTAACAGCGGGGAAGGATACGCAGTATTTT. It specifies CASSLTAGKDTQYF.

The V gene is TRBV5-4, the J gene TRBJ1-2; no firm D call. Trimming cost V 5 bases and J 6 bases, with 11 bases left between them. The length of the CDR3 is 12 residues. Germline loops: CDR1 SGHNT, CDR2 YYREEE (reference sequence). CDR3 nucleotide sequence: TGTGCCAGCAGACGAGATTACGATGGCTACACCTTC. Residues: CASRRDYDGYTF.

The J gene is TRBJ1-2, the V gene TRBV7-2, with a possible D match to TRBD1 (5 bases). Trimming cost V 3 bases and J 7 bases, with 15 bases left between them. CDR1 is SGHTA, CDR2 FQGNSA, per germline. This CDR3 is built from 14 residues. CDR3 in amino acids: CASSFPGGARGYTF. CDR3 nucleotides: TGTGCCAGCAGCTTCCCGGGAGGGGCACGTGGCTACACCTTC.

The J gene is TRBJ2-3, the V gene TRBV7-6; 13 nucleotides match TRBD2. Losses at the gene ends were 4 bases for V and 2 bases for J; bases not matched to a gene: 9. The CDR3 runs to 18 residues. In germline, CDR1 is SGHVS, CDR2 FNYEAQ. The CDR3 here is CASSSTMGLAGHTDTQYF. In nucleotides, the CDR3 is TGTGCCAGCAGCTCAACCATGGGACTAGCGGGACACACAGATACGCAGTATTTT.

CDR3 protein: CASSLAGWGRKNTEAFF. DNA for the CDR3: TGTGCCAGCAGCTTGGCGGGCTGGGGCAGGAAGAACACTGAAGCTTTCTTT. V usage is TRBV5-6 and J usage is TRBJ1-1; tentatively, D is TRBD1 (5 bases). The CDR3 length is 17 residues. Trimming pared 0 bases from V and 1 base from J, leaving 16 bases between. Germline V gene sequence: CDR1 SGHDT, CDR2 YYEEEE.

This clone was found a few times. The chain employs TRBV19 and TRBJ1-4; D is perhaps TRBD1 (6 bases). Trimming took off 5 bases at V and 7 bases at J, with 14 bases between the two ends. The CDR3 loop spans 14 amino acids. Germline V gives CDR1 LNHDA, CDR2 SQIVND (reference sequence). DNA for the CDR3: TGTGCCAGTAGTCTTCGGGGGGCGGGTGAAAAACTGTTTTTT. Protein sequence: CASSLRGAGEKLFF.

This chain's CDR3 is CASSPGTIHNEKLFF. Here the CDR3 DNA reads TGCGCCAGCAGCCCTGGGACAATCCATAATGAAAAACTGTTTTTT. The V call is TRBV4-1, the J call TRBJ1-4, with TRBD1 as a possible D gene (6 bases). The CDR3 loop spans 15 amino acids. Germline-derived CDR1 and CDR2 are MGHRA and YSYEKL. Trimming cost V 4 bases and J 4 bases, with 13 bases left between them.

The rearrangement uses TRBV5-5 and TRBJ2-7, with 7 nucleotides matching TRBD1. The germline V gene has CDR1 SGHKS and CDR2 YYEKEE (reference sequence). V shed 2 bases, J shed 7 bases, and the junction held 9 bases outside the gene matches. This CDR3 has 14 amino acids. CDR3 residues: CASSFGDRAWEQYF. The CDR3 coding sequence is TGTGCCAGCAGCTTTGGAGACAGGGCCTGGGAGCAGTACTTC.

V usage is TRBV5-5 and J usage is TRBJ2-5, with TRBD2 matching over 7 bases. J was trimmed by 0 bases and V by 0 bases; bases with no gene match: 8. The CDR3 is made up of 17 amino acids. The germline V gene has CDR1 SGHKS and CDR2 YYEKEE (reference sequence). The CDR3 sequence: CASSLGLRRGDQETQYF. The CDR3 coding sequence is TGTGCCAGCAGCTTGGGACTGCGCCGGGGGGACCAAGAGACCCAGTACTTC.

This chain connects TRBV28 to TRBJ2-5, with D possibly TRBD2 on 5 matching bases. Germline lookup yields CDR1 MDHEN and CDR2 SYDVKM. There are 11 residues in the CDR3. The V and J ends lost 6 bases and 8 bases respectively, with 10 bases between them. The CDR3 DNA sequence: TGTGCCAGCAGGGACCCGGGAACCCAGTACTTC. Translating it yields CASRDPGTQYF.

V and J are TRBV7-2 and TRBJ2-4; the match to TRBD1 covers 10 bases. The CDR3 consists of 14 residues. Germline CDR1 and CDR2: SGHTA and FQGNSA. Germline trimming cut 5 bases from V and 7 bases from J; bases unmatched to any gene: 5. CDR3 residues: CASSRPDRGNIQYF. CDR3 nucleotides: TGTGCCAGCAGCCGACCGGACAGGGGGAACATTCAGTACTTC.

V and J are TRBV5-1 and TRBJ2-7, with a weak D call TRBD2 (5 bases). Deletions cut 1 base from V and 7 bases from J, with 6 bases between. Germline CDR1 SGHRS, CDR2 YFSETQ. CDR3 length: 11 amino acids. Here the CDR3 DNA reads TGCGCCAGCAGCTTGCGGGAAGAGCAGTACTTC. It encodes CASSLREEQYF.

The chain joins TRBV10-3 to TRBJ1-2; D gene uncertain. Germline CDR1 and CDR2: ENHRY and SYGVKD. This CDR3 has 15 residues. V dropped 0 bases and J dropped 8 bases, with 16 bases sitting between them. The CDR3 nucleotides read TGTGCCATCAGTGAGTCGATGGCGTCAGAGAGGGGCTACACCTTC. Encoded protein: CAISESMASERGYTF.

DNA for the CDR3: TGTGCCAGCAGTTTGGGTGGGAGCTCCTACAATGAGCAGTTCTTC. Its translation is CASSLGGSSYNEQFF. J is TRBJ2-1 and V is TRBV27, with a possible D match to TRBD2 (5 bases). Looked up from germline, CDR1 is MNHEY and CDR2 is SMNVEV (reference sequence). V lost 3 bases and J 0 bases, leaving 9 bases between the germline ends. This CDR3 region has 15 residues.

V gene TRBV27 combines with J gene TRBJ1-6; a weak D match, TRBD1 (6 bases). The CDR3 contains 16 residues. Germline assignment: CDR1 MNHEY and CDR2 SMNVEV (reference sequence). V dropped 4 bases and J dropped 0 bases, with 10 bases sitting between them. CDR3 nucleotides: TGTGCCAGCAGTTGGACAGCCAGCTCCTATAATTCACCCCTCCACTTT. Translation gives CASSWTASSYNSPLHF.

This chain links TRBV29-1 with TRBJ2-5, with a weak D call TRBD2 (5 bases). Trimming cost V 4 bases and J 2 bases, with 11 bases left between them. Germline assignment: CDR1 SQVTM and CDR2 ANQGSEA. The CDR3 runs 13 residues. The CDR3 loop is CSVGSTKQETQYF. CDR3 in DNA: TGCAGCGTTGGGTCGACTAAACAAGAGACCCAGTACTTC. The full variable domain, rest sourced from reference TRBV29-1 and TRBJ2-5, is SAVISQKPSRDICQRGTSLTIQCQVDSQVTMMFWYRQQPGQSLTLIATANQGSEATYESGFVIDKFPISRPNLTFSTLTVSNMSPEDSSIYLCSVGSTKQETQYFGPGTRLLVL.

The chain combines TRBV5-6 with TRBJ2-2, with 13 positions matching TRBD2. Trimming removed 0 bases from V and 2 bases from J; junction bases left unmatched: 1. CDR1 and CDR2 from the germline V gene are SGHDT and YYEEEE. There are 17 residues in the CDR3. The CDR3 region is CASSLGLAGGNTGELFF. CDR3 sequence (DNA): TGTGCCAGCAGCTTGGGACTAGCGGGGGGTAACACCGGGGAGCTGTTTTTT.

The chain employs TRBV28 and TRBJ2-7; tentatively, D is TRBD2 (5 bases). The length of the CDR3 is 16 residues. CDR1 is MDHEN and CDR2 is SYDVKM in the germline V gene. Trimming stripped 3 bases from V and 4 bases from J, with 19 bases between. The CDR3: CASSFSGSGGLYEQYF. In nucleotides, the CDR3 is TGTGCCAGCAGTTTCTCGGGCAGCGGCGGGTTGTACGAGCAGTACTTC.

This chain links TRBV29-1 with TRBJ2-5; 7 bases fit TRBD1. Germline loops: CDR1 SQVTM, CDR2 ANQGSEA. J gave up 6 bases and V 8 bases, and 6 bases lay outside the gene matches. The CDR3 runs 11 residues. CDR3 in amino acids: CSLGDSKTQYF. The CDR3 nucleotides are TGCAGCTTAGGGGACAGCAAGACCCAGTACTTC.

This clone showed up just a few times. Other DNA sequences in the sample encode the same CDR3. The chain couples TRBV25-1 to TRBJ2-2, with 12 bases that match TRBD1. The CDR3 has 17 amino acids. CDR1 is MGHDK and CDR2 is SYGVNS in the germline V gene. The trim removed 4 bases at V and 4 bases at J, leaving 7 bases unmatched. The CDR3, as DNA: TGTGCCAGCAGTGTATCCGGGACAGGGGGCTTCACCGGGGAGCTGTTTTTT. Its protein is CASSVSGTGGFTGELFF. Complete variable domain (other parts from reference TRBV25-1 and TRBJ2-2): EADIYQTPRYLVIGTGKKITLECSQTMGHDKMYWYQQDPGMELHLIHYSYGVNSTEKGDLSSESTVSRIRTEHFPLTLESARPSHTSQYLCASSVSGTGGFTGELFFGEGSRLTVL.

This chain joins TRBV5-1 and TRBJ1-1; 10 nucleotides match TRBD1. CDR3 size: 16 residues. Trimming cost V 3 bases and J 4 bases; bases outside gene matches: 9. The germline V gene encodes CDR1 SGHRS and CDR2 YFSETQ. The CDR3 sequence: CASSSRLGQGGTEAFF. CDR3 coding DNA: TGCGCCAGCAGCTCCCGGCTCGGACAGGGGGGCACTGAAGCTTTCTTT.

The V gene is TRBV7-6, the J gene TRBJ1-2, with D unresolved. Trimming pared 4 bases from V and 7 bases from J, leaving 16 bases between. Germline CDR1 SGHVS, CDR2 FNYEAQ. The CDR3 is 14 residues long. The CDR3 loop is CASSSGTMGTGYTF. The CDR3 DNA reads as TGTGCCAGCAGCTCAGGAACCATGGGTACTGGCTACACCTTC.

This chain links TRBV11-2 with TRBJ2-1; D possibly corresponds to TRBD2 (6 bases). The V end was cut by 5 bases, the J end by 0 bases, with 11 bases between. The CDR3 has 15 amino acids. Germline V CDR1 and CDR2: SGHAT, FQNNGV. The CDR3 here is CASSVRDFSYNEQFF. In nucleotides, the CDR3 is TGTGCCAGCAGCGTCCGGGACTTCTCCTACAATGAGCAGTTCTTC.